These 3 T cell receptor beta chains share one sample of origin, sequenced in a study of monozygotic twins with cystic fibrosis. Generated by immunoSEQ multiplex PCR, the TCRdb table keeps only in-frame clones and is missing some. The table has tens of thousands of clones, 97% seen once. The sequenced sample consisted of blood. The receptors originated from a girl aged 5-17 years with cystic fibrosis.

Comments on this clone: The junction shows a germline mismatch at one end, possibly a read error. The chain uses TRBV6-5 and TRBJ2-1; D not resolved. The CDR3 length is 16 residues. Germline loops: CDR1 MNHEY, CDR2 SVGAGI. The chain's CDR3 is CASSYDQVEFYNEQFF. CDR3 nucleotides: TGTGCCAGTAGTTATGACCAGGTCGAGTTTTACAATGAGCAGTTCTTC.

The gene calls are TRBV19 and TRBJ1-1, with 11 bases fitting TRBD1. Trimming took 4 bases from V and 0 from J; bases not matched to a gene: 4. CDR1 and CDR2 from the germline V gene are LNHDA and SQIVND (reference sequence). The CDR3 is made up of 16 amino acids. The CDR3 sequence is CASSTRTGGMNTEAFF. The CDR3 DNA reads as TGTGCCAGTAGTACCCGGACAGGGGGCATGAACACTGAAGCTTTCTTT.

The chain uses TRBV30 and TRBJ2-7, with a weak D call TRBD1 (6 bases). V lost 4 bases and J lost 6, with 16 bases in between. Germline V gene sequence: CDR1 GTSNPN, CDR2 SVGIG (reference sequence). This CDR3 is 13 amino acids long. The CDR3 sequence: CAWNRGSGAEQYV. Here the CDR3 DNA reads TGTGCCTGGAATAGAGGGTCAGGGGCCGAGCAGTACGTC.